This T cell receptor beta chain originates from a study of T cells in Graves' hyperthyroidism and ophthalmopathy. Amplification of TCR beta CDR3 regions used RNA as the template. TCR CDR3 underwent first-round RT-PCR with the HTBI primer set. From the multiplex PCR reads, TCRdb called clonotypes with MiXCR, one entry per CDR3 protein. The table includes around 430,000 distinct CDR3 sequences, about 15% detected once. The germline V gene has CDR1 MGHRA and CDR2 YSYEKL. This CDR3 has 15 residues. Trimming pared 0 bases from V and 3 bases from J, leaving 9 bases between. The sequenced material came from blood. The rearrangement joins TRBV4-1 to TRBJ2-1, with D possibly matching TRBD2 (5 bases). The TCR sequence derives from a woman aged 25 to 39 with Graves' hyperthyroidism. Here the CDR3 DNA reads TGCGCCAGCAGCCAAGAAGAGGGCAGCTACAATGAGCAGTTCTTC. Translation: CASSQEEGSYNEQFF.